This T cell receptor beta chain was identified during a study of radiotherapy plus CTLA-4 blockade in lung cancer. The data were produced by immunoSEQ multiplex PCR, yet TCRdb's version contains in-frame clones alone and is incomplete. The sample has roughly 80,000 clones; under 75% are singletons. The sample here was peripheral blood, taken from a patient treated with radiotherapy plus ipilimumab. This sequence was found in a human donor with non-small cell lung cancer whose response to radiotherapy plus ipilimumab could not be evaluated.

Here the CDR3 DNA reads TGTGCCTGGAGCGACGCGCTAGCGGGAGGACACAATGAGCAGTTCTTC. Translating it yields CAWSDALAGGHNEQFF. V usage is TRBV30 and J usage is TRBJ2-1, with 11 bases identical to TRBD2. This CDR3 is built from 16 residues. CDR1 GTSNPN and CDR2 SVGIG come from the germline V gene (reference sequence). Trimming at V came to 3 bases and at J to 5 bases, leaving 9 bases not matched to a gene.